Following are 18 T cell receptor beta chains from one sample sequenced in a study of shared clonotypes between healthy human individuals. Positive CCR7 selection of CD45RO-negative cells yielded the naive CD8 cells, and terminally differentiated effector memory CD45RA+ cells were excluded. This table comes from immunoSEQ multiplex PCR, and its TCRdb copy is limited to in-frame clones, with some not included. This sample has 2 million or so clones; roughly 95% occur once, and the top ten carry 1.1%. Specimen: naive CD8+ T cells sorted from blood. These receptors originate from a man aged 18 to 30 in good health.

Points on this clone: At the DNA level, this CDR3 is encoded by other sequences in the same sample as well. The chain uses TRBV27 and TRBJ2-1; D ambiguous. V was cut by 0 bases and J by 4 bases, with 7 bases left in between. This CDR3 region has 14 residues. Germline V lookup: CDR1 MNHEY, CDR2 SMNVEV (reference sequence). The CDR3 spells CASSLSTSYNEQFF. Written as DNA, the CDR3 is TGTGCCAGCAGTTTATCGACCAGTTACAATGAGCAGTTCTTC.

The chain is built from TRBV5-4 and TRBJ2-3; 7 bases are shared with TRBD2. Per the germline V gene, CDR1 is SGHNT and CDR2 is YYREEE (reference sequence). V was pared by 2 bases and J by 2 bases, with 5 bases of the junction left unmatched. The CDR3 runs to 15 residues. This CDR3 reads CASSLAAGFTDTQYF. In DNA form, the CDR3 reads TGTGCCAGCAGCTTAGCAGCGGGATTCACAGATACGCAGTATTTT.

This chain uses TRBV27 with TRBJ2-1, with a tentative D call TRBD1 (6 bases). The germline V gene encodes CDR1 MNHEY and CDR2 SMNVEV (reference sequence). The CDR3 is made up of 15 amino acids. V was cut by 7 bases and J by 1 base, with 14 bases left in between. CDR3 region: CASTSGTLSYNEQFF. CDR3 coding DNA: TGTGCCAGCACCTCCGGGACACTTTCCTACAATGAGCAGTTCTTC.

The V and J genes are TRBV5-6 and TRBJ2-7; D ambiguous. CDR1 and CDR2 from the germline V gene are SGHDT and YYEEEE. Trimming cost V 4 bases and J 5 bases, with 10 bases left between them. This CDR3 is built from 12 residues. Written as DNA, the CDR3 is TGTGCCAGCAGCCCTTTCGGCAACGAGCAGTACTTC. It translates to CASSPFGNEQYF.

Note on this clone: A much larger clone is a single base away; this may be a read error. CDR3 nucleotides: TGTGCCAGCAGTTACGGTAACACTGAAGCTTTCTTT. It encodes CASSYGNTEAFF. The V call is TRBV27, the J call TRBJ1-1, with unresolved D. Germline loops: CDR1 MNHEY, CDR2 SMNVEV (reference sequence). V lost 4 bases, J lost 2 bases, and 5 bases lay in between. This CDR3 spans 12 amino acids.

The V and J genes are TRBV6-6 and TRBJ2-7; TRBD2 aligns across 7 bases. The CDR3 length is 15 residues. Per the germline V gene, CDR1 is MNHNY and CDR2 is SVGAGI (reference sequence). V lost 0 bases, J lost 3 bases, and 5 bases stayed unmatched. DNA for the CDR3: TGTGCCAGCAGTTACTCCGACGGGGGGAGCTACGAGCAGTACTTC. This encodes CASSYSDGGSYEQYF.

V gene TRBV4-1 combines with J gene TRBJ1-2, with D possibly matching TRBD1 (5 bases). The CDR3 length is 15 residues. The V end was cut by 1 base, the J end by 3 bases, with 12 bases between. Germline V gene data show CDR1 as MGHRA and CDR2 as YSYEKL. CDR3 in amino acids: CASSQVGVMDYGYTF. The CDR3 DNA sequence: TGCGCCAGCAGCCAAGTAGGGGTAATGGACTATGGCTACACCTTC.

This sequence joins TRBV6-6 and TRBJ1-5, with unresolved D. V lost 0 bases and J lost 4, with 10 bases in between. CDR1 and CDR2 (germline): MNHNY, SVGAGI (reference sequence). The CDR3 covers 15 residues. For the CDR3, the DNA is TGTGCCAGCAGTTACTCGATAGGCCGAAATCAGCCCCAGCATTTT. Encoded protein: CASSYSIGRNQPQHF.

The V and J genes are TRBV10-2 and TRBJ2-7; the match to TRBD2 covers 15 bases. The CDR3 is 15 amino acids. The germline gives CDR1 WSHSY, CDR2 SAAADI. The junction had 4 bases not matched to a gene; V was cut back by 5 bases and J by 5 bases. CDR3 sequence: CASSNGLAGGHEQYF. The CDR3 DNA is TGCGCCAGCAGTAACGGACTAGCGGGAGGGCACGAGCAGTACTTC.

This chain links TRBV5-6 with TRBJ2-2, with unresolved D. The ends were cut back, 0 bases at V and 3 bases at J, with 6 bases in the middle. Germline V gives CDR1 SGHDT, CDR2 YYEEEE. The length of the CDR3 is 14 residues. The CDR3 sequence is CASSLEMDTGELFF. DNA for the CDR3: TGTGCCAGCAGCTTGGAGATGGACACCGGGGAGCTGTTTTTT. Based on the CDR3 plus reference TRBV5-6 and TRBJ2-2, the full variable domain is DAGVTQSPTHLIKTRGQQVTLRCSPKSGHDTVSWYQQALGQGPQFIFQYYEEEERQRGNFPDRFSGHQFPNYSSELNVNALLLGDSALYLCASSLEMDTGELFFGEGSRLTVL.

CDR3 protein: CASSARTGGLYTEAFF. Here the CDR3 DNA reads TGTGCCAGCAGCGCCCGAACAGGGGGCTTGTACACTGAAGCTTTCTTT. J is TRBJ1-1 and V is TRBV9; 9 bases align to TRBD1. Looked up from germline, CDR1 is SGDLS and CDR2 is YYNGEE. The V gene end was trimmed by 3 bases and the J gene end by 3 bases; junction bases not matched to a gene: 9. The CDR3 contains 16 residues.

The chain recombines TRBV6-5 with TRBJ2-2; 7 bases agree with TRBD1. Germline V gene data show CDR1 as MNHEY and CDR2 as SVGAGI. CDR3 length: 16 residues. V lost 2 bases and J lost 5; bases outside the gene matches: 8. CDR3 in amino acids: CASSYADRAGTGELFF. DNA for the CDR3: TGTGCCAGCAGTTACGCTGACAGGGCTGGTACCGGGGAGCTGTTTTTT.

The genes are TRBV13 and TRBJ2-1; 10 positions agree with TRBD2. With 1 base clipped from V and 7 bases from J, the junction kept 1 base outside the gene matches. The CDR3 runs 14 residues. CDR1 PRHDT and CDR2 FYEKMQ come from the germline V gene (reference sequence). The chain's CDR3 is CASSLELAGNEQFF. The CDR3 DNA is TGTGCCAGCAGCTTAGAACTAGCGGGGAATGAGCAGTTCTTC.

There are a few counts of this clone. The chain has TRBV30 and TRBJ2-3; D perhaps matches TRBD2 (5 bases). V was trimmed by 2 bases and J by 6 bases, leaving 12 bases between them. The CDR3 has 13 amino acids. The V gene's germline CDR1 is GTSNPN and CDR2 SVGIG (reference sequence). The CDR3 DNA reads as TGTGCCTGGAGTACCCGGACTGTTGATACGCAGTATTTT. This translates into CAWSTRTVDTQYF.

For this clone: At the DNA level, this CDR3 is encoded by other sequences in the same sample as well. This chain connects TRBV29-1 to TRBJ1-1; TRBD1 might be the D (6 bases). The CDR3 is 13 amino acids. V gave up 3 bases and J gave up 1 base, with 9 bases separating them. Germline V gene lookup returns CDR1 SQVTM and CDR2 ANQGSEA. CDR3 nucleotides: TGCAGCGTTGACACAGGGTGGAACACTGAAGCTTTCTTT. Encoded protein: CSVDTGWNTEAFF.

Regarding this clone: Other DNA sequences in the sample encode the same CDR3. The chain combines TRBV9 with TRBJ2-5, with TRBD1 as a possible D gene (5 bases). The length of the CDR3 is 15 residues. Germline-derived CDR1 and CDR2 are SGDLS and YYNGEE. V was pared by 0 bases and J by 5 bases, with 14 bases between. CDR3 sequence: CASSVDGGAGETQYF. DNA for the CDR3: TGTGCCAGCAGCGTAGACGGTGGGGCAGGCGAGACCCAGTACTTC.

The rearrangement joins TRBV19 to TRBJ1-4; 8 bases are a match to TRBD1. Germline CDR1 is LNHDA and CDR2 is SQIVND (reference sequence). The CDR3 runs 15 residues. Trimming took 4 bases from V and 8 from J; bases not matched to a gene: 9. The CDR3 DNA follows: TGTGCCAGTAGTACTACGACAGGGGTAGGAGAAAAACTGTTTTTT. This sequence encodes CASSTTTGVGEKLFF.

This clone was seen a handful of times. V usage is TRBV10-3 and J usage is TRBJ2-7, with 7 bases that match TRBD2. Germline loops: CDR1 ENHRY, CDR2 SYGVKD. This CDR3 spans 14 amino acids. V was pared by 6 bases and J by 1 base, with 6 bases of the junction left unmatched. CDR3 region: CAIRTSVQSYEQYF. CDR3 DNA sequence: TGTGCCATCAGAACTAGCGTTCAATCCTACGAGCAGTACTTC.